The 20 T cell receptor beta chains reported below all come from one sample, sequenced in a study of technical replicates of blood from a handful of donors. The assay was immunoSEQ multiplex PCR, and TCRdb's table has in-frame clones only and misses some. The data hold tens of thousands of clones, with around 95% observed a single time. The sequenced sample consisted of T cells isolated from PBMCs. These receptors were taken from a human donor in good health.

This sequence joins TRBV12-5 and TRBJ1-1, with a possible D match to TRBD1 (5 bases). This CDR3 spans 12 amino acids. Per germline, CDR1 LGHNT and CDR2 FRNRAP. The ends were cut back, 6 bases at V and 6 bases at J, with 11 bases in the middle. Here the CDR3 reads CASGRDFSEAFF. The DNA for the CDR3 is TGTGCTAGTGGCAGGGACTTCTCTGAAGCTTTCTTT.

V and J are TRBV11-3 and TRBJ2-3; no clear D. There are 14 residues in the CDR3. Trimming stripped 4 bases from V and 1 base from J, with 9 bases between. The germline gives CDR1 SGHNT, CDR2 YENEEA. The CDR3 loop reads CASSSATGTDTQYF. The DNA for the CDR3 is TGTGCCAGCAGCTCCGCTACAGGCACAGATACGCAGTATTTT.

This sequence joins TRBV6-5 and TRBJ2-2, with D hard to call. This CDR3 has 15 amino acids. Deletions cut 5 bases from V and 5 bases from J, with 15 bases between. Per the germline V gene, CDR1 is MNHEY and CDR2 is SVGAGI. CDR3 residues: CASSLFATVTGELFF. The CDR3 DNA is TGTGCCAGCAGTCTTTTTGCGACTGTAACCGGGGAGCTGTTTTTT.

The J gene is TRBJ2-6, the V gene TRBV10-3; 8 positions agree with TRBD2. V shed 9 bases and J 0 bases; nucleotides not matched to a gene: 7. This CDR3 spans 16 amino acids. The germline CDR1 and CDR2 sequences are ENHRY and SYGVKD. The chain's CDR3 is CAMSGGPSSGANVLTF. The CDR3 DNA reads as TGTGCCATGAGCGGGGGACCCTCCTCTGGGGCCAACGTCCTGACTTTC.

The CDR3 region is CASSQDELGGRLEQFF. The CDR3 DNA follows: TGCGCCAGCAGCCAAGACGAACTAGGTGGCCGATTAGAGCAGTTCTTC. The chain couples TRBV4-1 to TRBJ2-1, with D perhaps TRBD2 (5 bases). Trimming pared 0 bases from V and 10 bases from J, leaving 19 bases between. Germline V gene lookup returns CDR1 MGHRA and CDR2 YSYEKL. This CDR3 is 16 amino acids long.

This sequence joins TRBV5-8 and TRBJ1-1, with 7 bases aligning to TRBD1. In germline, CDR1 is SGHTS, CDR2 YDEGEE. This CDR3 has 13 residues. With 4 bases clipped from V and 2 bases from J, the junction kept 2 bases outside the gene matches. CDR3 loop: CASSRDSNTEAFF. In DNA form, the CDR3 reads TGTGCCAGCAGCCGGGACAGTAACACTGAAGCTTTCTTT.

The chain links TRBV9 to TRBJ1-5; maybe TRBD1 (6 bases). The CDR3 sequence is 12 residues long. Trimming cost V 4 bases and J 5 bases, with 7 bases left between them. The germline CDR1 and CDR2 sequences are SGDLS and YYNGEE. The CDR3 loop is CASSPGDQPQHF. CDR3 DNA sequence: TGTGCCAGCAGCCCAGGGGATCAGCCCCAGCATTTT.

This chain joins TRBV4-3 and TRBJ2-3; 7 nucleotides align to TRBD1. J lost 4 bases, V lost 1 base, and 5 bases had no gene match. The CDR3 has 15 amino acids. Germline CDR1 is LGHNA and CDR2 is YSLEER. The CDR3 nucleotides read TGCGCCAGCAGCCAAGGACAGGGTACGGCAGATACGCAGTATTTT. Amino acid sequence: CASSQGQGTADTQYF.

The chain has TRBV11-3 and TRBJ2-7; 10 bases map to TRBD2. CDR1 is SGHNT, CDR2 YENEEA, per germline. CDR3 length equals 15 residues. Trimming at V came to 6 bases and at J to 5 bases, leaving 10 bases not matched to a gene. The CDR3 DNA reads TGTGCCAGCAGACGTAAACTAGCGGGAAGGGACGAGCAGTACTTC. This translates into CASRRKLAGRDEQYF.

CDR3 protein: CASSYSTGSTFYEQYF. DNA of the CDR3: TGTGCCAGCAGTTACTCGACTGGCAGCACTTTCTACGAGCAGTACTTC. The chain joins TRBV6-5 to TRBJ2-7; D remains ambiguous. V was shortened by 0 bases and J by 3 bases, with 15 bases between the two germline ends. Germline assignment: CDR1 MNHEY and CDR2 SVGAGI. The CDR3 consists of 16 residues.

This CDR3 reads CAISRSYEQYF. CDR3 in DNA: TGTGCCATCAGTCGCTCCTACGAGCAGTACTTC. The chain is built from TRBV10-3 and TRBJ2-7; no clear D gene. This CDR3 has 11 residues. V lost 5 bases to trimming and J lost 0 bases, with 2 bases between them. CDR1 and CDR2 (germline): ENHRY, SYGVKD.

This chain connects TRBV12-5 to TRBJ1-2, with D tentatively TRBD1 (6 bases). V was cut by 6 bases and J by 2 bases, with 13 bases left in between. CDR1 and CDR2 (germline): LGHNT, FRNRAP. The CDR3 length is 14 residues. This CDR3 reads CASGGGQLNYGYTF. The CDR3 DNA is TGTGCTAGTGGAGGAGGACAGCTGAACTATGGCTACACCTTC.

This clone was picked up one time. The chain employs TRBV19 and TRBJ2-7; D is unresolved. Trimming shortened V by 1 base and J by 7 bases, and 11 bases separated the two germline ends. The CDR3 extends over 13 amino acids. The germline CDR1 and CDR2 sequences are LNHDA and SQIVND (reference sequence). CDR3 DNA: TGTGCCAGTAGTATAGTACACGCTCGAGAGCAGTACTTC. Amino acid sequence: CASSIVHAREQYF.

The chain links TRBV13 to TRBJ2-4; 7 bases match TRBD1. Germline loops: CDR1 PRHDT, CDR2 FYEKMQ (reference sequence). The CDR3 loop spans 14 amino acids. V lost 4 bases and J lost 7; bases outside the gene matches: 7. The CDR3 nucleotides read TGTGCCAGCAGCTCGACAGGGTTAGGGAACATTCAGTACTTC. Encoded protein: CASSSTGLGNIQYF. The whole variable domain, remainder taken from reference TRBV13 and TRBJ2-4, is AAGVIQSPRHLIKEKRETATLKCYPIPRHDTVYWYQQGPGQDPQFLISFYEKMQSDKGSIPDRFSAQQFSDYHSELNMSSLELGDSALYFCASSSTGLGNIQYFGAGTRLSVL.

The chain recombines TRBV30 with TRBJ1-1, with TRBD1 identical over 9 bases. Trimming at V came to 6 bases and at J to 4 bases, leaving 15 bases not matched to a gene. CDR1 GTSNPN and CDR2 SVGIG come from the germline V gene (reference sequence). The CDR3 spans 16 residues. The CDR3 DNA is TGTGCCTGCGTTAAGGGACAGGGAATTTTTTTCACTGAAGCTTTCTTT. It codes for CACVKGQGIFFTEAFF.

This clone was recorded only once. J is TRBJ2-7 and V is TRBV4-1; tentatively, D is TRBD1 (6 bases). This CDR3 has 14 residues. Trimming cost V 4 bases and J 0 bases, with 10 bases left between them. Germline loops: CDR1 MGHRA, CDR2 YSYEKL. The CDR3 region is CASSREDSSYEQYF. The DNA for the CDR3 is TGCGCCAGCAGCCGAGAGGACAGCTCCTACGAGCAGTACTTC.

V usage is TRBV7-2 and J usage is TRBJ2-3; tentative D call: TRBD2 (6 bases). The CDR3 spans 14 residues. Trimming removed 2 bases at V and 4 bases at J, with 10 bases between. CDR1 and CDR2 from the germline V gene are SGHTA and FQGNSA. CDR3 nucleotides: TGTGCCAGCAGCTTAAACCCGGGAGCAGATACGCAGTATTTT. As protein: CASSLNPGADTQYF.

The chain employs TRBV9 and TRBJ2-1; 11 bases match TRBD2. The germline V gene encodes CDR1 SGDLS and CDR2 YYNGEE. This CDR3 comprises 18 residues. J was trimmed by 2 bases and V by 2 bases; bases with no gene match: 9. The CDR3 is CASSVDPGTSGAYNEQFF. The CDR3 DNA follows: TGTGCCAGCAGCGTCGATCCCGGGACTAGCGGCGCCTACAATGAGCAGTTCTTC. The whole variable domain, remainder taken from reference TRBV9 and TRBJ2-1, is DSGVTQTPKHLITATGQRVTLRCSPRSGDLSVYWYQQSLDQGLQFLIQYYNGEERAKGNILERFSAQQFPDLHSELNLSSLELGDSALYFCASSVDPGTSGAYNEQFFGPGTRLTVL.

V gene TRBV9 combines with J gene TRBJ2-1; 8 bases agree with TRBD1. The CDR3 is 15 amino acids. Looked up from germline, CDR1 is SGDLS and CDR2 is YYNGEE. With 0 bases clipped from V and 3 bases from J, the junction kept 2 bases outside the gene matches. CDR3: CASSVGTGNYNEQFF. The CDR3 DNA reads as TGTGCCAGCAGCGTAGGGACAGGGAACTACAATGAGCAGTTCTTC.

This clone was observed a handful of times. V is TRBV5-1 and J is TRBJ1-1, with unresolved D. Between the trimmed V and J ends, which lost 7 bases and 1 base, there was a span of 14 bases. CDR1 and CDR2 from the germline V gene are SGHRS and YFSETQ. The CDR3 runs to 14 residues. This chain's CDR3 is CASATENTNTEAFF. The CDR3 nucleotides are TGCGCCAGCGCGACGGAGAATACGAACACTGAAGCTTTCTTT.